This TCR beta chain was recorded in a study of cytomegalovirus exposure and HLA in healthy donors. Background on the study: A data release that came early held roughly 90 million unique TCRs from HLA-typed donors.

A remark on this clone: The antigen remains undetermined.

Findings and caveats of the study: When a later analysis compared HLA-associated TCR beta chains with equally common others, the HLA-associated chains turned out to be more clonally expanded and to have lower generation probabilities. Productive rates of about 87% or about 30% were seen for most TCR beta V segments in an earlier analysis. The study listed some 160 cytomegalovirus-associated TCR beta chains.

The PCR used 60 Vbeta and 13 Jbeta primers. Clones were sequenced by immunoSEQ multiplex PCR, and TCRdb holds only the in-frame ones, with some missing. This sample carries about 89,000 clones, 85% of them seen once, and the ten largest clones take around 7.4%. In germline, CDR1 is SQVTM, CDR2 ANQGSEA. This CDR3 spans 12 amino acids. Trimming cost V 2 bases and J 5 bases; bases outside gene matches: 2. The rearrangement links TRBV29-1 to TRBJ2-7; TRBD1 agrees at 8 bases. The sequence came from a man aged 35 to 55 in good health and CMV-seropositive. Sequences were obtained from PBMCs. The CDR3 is CSVEQGANEQYF. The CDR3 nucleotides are TGCAGCGTTGAACAGGGGGCGAACGAGCAGTACTTC.